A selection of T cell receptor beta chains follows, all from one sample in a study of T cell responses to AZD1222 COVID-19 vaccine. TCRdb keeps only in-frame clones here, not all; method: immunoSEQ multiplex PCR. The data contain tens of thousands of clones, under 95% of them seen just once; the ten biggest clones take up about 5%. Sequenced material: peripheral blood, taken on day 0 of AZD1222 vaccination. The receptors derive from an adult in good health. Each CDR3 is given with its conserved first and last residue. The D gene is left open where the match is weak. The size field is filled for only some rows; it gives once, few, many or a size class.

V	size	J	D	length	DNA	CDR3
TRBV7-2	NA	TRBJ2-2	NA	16	TGTGCCAGCAGCTTATTAGGAGGGACGAACACCGGGGAGCTGTTTTTT	CASSLLGGTNTGELFF
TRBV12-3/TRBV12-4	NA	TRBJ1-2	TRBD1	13	TGTGCCAGCAGCCGGACAGGATCCTATGGCTACACCTTC	CASSRTGSYGYTF
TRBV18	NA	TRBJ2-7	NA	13	TGTGCCAGCTCACCACCGGTAGACTACGAGCAGTACTTC	CASSPPVDYEQYF
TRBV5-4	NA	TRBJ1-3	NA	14	TGTGCCAGCAGCACTGGAGGGGCTGGAAACACCATATATTTT	CASSTGGAGNTIYF
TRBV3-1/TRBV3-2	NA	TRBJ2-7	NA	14	TGTGCCAGCAGCCAAGGCCACGGAGCCTACGAGCAGTACTTC	CASSQGHGAYEQYF
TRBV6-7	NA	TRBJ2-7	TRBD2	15	TGTGCCAGCAGTCCACTACTAGCGGGCCTCTACGAGCAGTACTTC	CASSPLLAGLYEQYF
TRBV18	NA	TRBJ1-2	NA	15	TGTGCCAGCTTTGGACAGAGGGCATTGGATTATGGCTACACCTTC	CASFGQRALDYGYTF
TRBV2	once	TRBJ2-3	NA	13	TGTGCCAGCAGTGAAGGGTCTACCTATACGCAGTATTTT	CASSEGSTYTQYF
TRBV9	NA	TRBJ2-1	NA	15	TGTGCCAGCAGCCCGCAGATGGGCTCCTACAATGAGCAGTTCTTC	CASSPQMGSYNEQFF
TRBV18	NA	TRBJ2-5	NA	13	TGTGCCAGCTCACCGTTCGTCCAAGAGACCCAGTACTTC	CASSPFVQETQYF
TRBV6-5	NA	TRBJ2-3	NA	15	TGTGCCAGCAGTTACTCGGAATCTAGCACAGATACGCAGTATTTT	CASSYSESSTDTQYF
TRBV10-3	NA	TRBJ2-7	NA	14	TGTGCCATAACCGGGACCCTCGCCTCCTACGAGCAGTACTTC	CAITGTLASYEQYF
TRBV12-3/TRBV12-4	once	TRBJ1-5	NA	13	TGTGCCAGCAGTCGGTCCGACAATCAGCCCCAGCATTTT	CASSRSDNQPQHF
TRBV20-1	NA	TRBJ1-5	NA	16	TGCAGTGCTAGTCAACGGGCCGCTGGAAGGGATCAGCCCCAGCATTTT	CSASQRAAGRDQPQHF
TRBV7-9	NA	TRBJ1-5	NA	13	TGTGCCAGCAGCTTAGGCGGGAGTCAGCCCCAGCATTTT	CASSLGGSQPQHF
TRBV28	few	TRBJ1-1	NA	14	TGTGCCAGCAGCACCGAGGGAACGAACACTGAAGCTTTCTTT	CASSTEGTNTEAFF
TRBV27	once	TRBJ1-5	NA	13	TGTGCCAGCAGCCGGACAGCCCATCAGCCCCAGCATTTT	CASSRTAHQPQHF